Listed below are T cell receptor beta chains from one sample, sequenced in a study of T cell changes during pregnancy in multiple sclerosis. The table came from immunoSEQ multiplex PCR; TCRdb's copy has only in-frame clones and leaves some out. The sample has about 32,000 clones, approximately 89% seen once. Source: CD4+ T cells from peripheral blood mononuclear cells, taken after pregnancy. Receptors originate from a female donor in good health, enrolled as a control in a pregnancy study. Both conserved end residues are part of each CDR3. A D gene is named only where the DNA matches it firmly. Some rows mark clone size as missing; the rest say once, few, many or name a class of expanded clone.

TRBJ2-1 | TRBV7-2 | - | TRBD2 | TGTGCCAGCAGCTCCCCGGCGGGAGGGCCCAGCAATGAGCAGTTCTTC | CASSSPAGGPSNEQFF
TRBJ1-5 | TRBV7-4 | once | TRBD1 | TGTGCCAGCAGCTTAGCGCTAACCACAGGGGTCTTTCAGCCCCAGCATTTT | CASSLALTTGVFQPQHF
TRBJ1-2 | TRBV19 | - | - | TGTGCCAGTAGTATAGCCAGGGGTGGCTATGGCTACACCTTC | CASSIARGGYGYTF
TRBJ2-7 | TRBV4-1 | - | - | TGCGCCAGCAGCCAAGAGAGCCAGGGCTACGAGCAGTACTTC | CASSQESQGYEQYF
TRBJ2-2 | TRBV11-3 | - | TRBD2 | TGTGCCAGCAGCTTAGTCGGGAGGGACACCGGGGAGCTGTTTTTT | CASSLVGRDTGELFF
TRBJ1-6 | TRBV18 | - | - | TGTGCCAGCTCACCAGACAGCTATAATTCACCCCTCCACTTT | CASSPDSYNSPLHF
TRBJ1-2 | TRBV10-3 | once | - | TGTGCCATCAGTGAAACGATCGGTGTCCTTGACTATGGCTACACCTTC | CAISETIGVLDYGYTF
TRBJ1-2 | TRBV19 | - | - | TGTGCCAGTAGTATAGCCCAGGAACCCTATGGCTACACCTTC | CASSIAQEPYGYTF
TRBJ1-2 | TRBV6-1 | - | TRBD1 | TGTGCCAGCAGTGCCGGGACAGGGACGATTGGGTATGGCTACACCTTC | CASSAGTGTIGYGYTF
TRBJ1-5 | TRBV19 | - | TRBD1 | TGTGCCAGTAGTGGGGCCGGACAGGGTGATCAGCCCCAGCATTTT | CASSGAGQGDQPQHF
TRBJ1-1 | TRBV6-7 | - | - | TGTGCCAGCGCCACAACCTCGGGGAACACTGAAGCTTTCTTT | CASATTSGNTEAFF
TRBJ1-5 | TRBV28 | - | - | TGTGCCAGCAGCCGCCGGGGGGGCGGGAGCAATCAGCCCCAGCATTTT | CASSRRGGGSNQPQHF
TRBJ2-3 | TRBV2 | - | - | TGTGCCAGCAGTGAGTCTAGATTAGGCCCAGATACGCAGTATTTT | CASSESRLGPDTQYF
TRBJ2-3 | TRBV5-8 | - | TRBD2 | TGTGCCAGCAGCTTGAGGGGGACTAGGGGGAGAGATACGCAGTATTTT | CASSLRGTRGRDTQYF
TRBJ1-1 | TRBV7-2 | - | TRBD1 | TGTGCCAGCAGCCTGTTTAGGACAGGGAACACTGAAGCTTTCTTT | CASSLFRTGNTEAFF
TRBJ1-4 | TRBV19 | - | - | TGTGCCAGTAGTCTCGGACAGCCTGCCTTTAATGAAAAACTGTTTTTT | CASSLGQPAFNEKLFF
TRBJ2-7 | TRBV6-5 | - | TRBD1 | TGTGCCAGCAGCTCAGTGACAGGGAGCTACGAGCAGTACTTC | CASSSVTGSYEQYF